The rows below give T cell receptor beta chains drawn from one sample of a study of shared clonotypes between healthy human individuals. Profiling relied on immunoSEQ multiplex PCR, and the TCRdb table lists in-frame clones only, not all of them. This table has about 480,000 clones, approximately 79% appearing once. The specimen sequenced was PBMCs. The receptor source for this set is a middle-aged woman in good health. Some clones in this sample may be carry-over from other donors' samples. Each CDR3 is given with its conserved first and last residue. D genes are given only for firm matches. Clone size appears in some rows only: once, few, many, or a class for an expanded clone.

TRBV23-1	TRBJ2-7	NA	TRBD2	CASSPSHRTSGEYEQYF	TGCGCCAGCAGTCCATCCCACAGAACTAGCGGAGAATACGAGCAGTACTTC
TRBV5-1	TRBJ2-3	NA	NA	CAGRQGGGTDTQYF	TGCGCCGGAAGACAGGGAGGGGGCACAGATACGCAGTATTTT
TRBV7-2	TRBJ2-5	NA	TRBD2	CASSHGVGGRGPYF	TGTGCCAGCAGCCACGGGGTCGGCGGGAGGGGACCTTACTTC
TRBV7-3	TRBJ2-2	NA	NA	CASSLNPITGELFF	TGTGCCAGCAGCTTAAACCCCATTACCGGGGAGCTGTTTTTT
TRBV28	TRBJ1-5	NA	NA	CASSQGRGVQPQHF	TGTGCCAGCTCGCAAGGGAGGGGGGTTCAGCCCCAGCATTTT
TRBV2	TRBJ2-1	NA	NA	CASRAAGIRNEQFF	TGTGCCAGCAGGGCCGCCGGGATCCGCAATGAGCAGTTCTTC
TRBV4-1	TRBJ2-5	NA	TRBD1	CASSQMGQGQETQYF	TGCGCCAGCAGCCAGATGGGACAGGGGCAAGAGACCCAGTACTTC
TRBV19	TRBJ2-1	NA	NA	CASSPRLGAINYNEQFF	TGTGCCAGTAGCCCTCGATTGGGGGCAATAAACTACAATGAGCAGTTCTTC
TRBV6-4	TRBJ2-1	NA	NA	CASSEVGGYNEQFF	TGTGCCAGCAGTGAGGTGGGCGGGTACAATGAGCAGTTCTTC
TRBV5-1	TRBJ1-1	few	TRBD1	CASSLGTGDTEAFF	TGCGCCAGCAGCTTAGGGACAGGGGACACTGAAGCTTTCTTT
TRBV10-3	TRBJ2-7	NA	TRBD1	CAISEPLDRAWEQYF	TGTGCCATCAGTGAGCCCCTCGACAGGGCCTGGGAGCAGTACTTC
TRBV14	TRBJ2-7	NA	NA	CASSQGLWSEQYF	TGTGCCAGCAGCCAAGGATTATGGAGCGAGCAGTACTTC
TRBV19	TRBJ2-3	NA	NA	CASTQPGGRDTDTQYF	TGTGCCAGTACCCAACCCGGGGGGCGCGACACAGATACGCAGTATTTT
TRBV6-1	TRBJ1-5	NA	NA	CASSTEPDQPQHF	TGTGCCAGCAGCACAGAGCCCGATCAGCCCCAGCATTTT
TRBV7-6	TRBJ2-3	NA	TRBD2	CASSHASGRGTDTQYF	TGTGCCAGCAGCCATGCTAGCGGGAGGGGTACAGATACGCAGTATTTT
TRBV29-1	TRBJ2-1	NA	TRBD2	CSVEVLAGDVNEQFF	TGCAGCGTTGAAGTGCTAGCGGGAGATGTCAATGAGCAGTTCTTC
TRBV11-3	TRBJ2-3	NA	NA	CASSLSRTDTQYF	TGTGCCAGCAGCTTAAGTCGGACAGATACGCAGTATTTT
TRBV19	TRBJ2-1	NA	TRBD2	CASSGQTSSRYEQFF	TGTGCCAGTAGTGGCCAGACTAGCTCCCGATATGAGCAGTTCTTC
TRBV25-1	TRBJ2-5	NA	NA	CASRGGKTQYF	TGTGCCAGCCGAGGTGGAAAGACCCAGTACTTC
TRBV21-1	TRBJ1-1	NA	NA	CASSICVATIRTEAFF	TGTGCCAGCAGTATTTGCGTAGCTACAATTCGCACTGAAGCTTTCTTT
TRBV5-4	TRBJ2-2	once	NA	CASSLALIRGNTGELFF	TGTGCCAGCAGCTTGGCGTTGATTCGGGGGAACACCGGGGAGCTGTTTTTT
TRBV18	TRBJ2-1	once	TRBD2	CASSRGLAGHNEQFF	TGTGCCAGCTCACGCGGACTAGCGGGACACAATGAGCAGTTCTTC
TRBV10-3	TRBJ1-1	NA	NA	CAIRDGREAFF	TGTGCCATCAGGGACGGGAGGGAAGCTTTCTTT
TRBV7-2	TRBJ2-1	NA	NA	CASSFPGPSSYNEQFF	TGTGCCAGCAGCTTTCCGGGACCCAGCTCCTACAATGAGCAGTTCTTC
TRBV7-9	TRBJ2-5	once	NA	CASRKGGVQETQYF	TGTGCCAGCAGGAAAGGGGGGGTTCAAGAGACCCAGTACTTC
TRBV18	TRBJ2-2	NA	TRBD2	CASSPRGLAGANTGELFF	TGTGCCAGCTCACCACGTGGGTTAGCGGGAGCGAACACCGGGGAGCTGTTTTTT
TRBV27	TRBJ2-5	NA	TRBD1	CASRRSTGAVETQYF	TGTGCCAGCCGACGTTCGACAGGGGCGGTGGAGACCCAGTACTTC
TRBV4-2	TRBJ2-7	few	TRBD2	CASSQGASGSYEQYF	TGTGCCAGCAGCCAAGGGGCTAGCGGATCCTACGAGCAGTACTTC
TRBV18	TRBJ2-3	NA	NA	CASSPGEAATDTQYF	TGTGCCAGCTCACCTGGGGAGGCGGCCACAGATACGCAGTATTTT
TRBV28	TRBJ1-5	NA	NA	CASNISQGPRNQPQHF	TGTGCCAGCAATATCTCACAGGGCCCTCGCAATCAGCCCCAGCATTTT
TRBV19	TRBJ2-2	NA	NA	CASSPQGSGELFF	TGTGCCAGTAGTCCACAGGGTTCCGGGGAGCTGTTTTTT
TRBV28	TRBJ2-1	once	TRBD1	CASGKGQGNNEQFF	TGTGCCAGCGGCAAGGGACAGGGGAACAATGAGCAGTTCTTC
TRBV5-1	TRBJ1-1	NA	NA	CASSPTSGTVNTEAFF	TGCGCCAGCAGCCCTACCTCCGGGACGGTGAACACTGAAGCTTTCTTT
TRBV4-3	TRBJ2-3	NA	NA	CASSQGQALRDTQYF	TGCGCCAGCAGCCAAGGACAAGCGCTCAGAGATACGCAGTATTTT
TRBV10-2	TRBJ2-5	NA	TRBD1	CASSGTGGTQETQYF	TGCGCCAGCAGTGGGACAGGGGGTACACAAGAGACCCAGTACTTC
TRBV10-3	TRBJ2-7	NA	TRBD1	CAIRGDRGAYEQYF	TGTGCCATCAGGGGGGACAGGGGAGCCTACGAGCAGTACTTC
TRBV29-1	TRBJ1-1	NA	NA	CSVEQGGNTEAFF	TGCAGCGTTGAACAGGGTGGAAACACTGAAGCTTTCTTT
TRBV6-1	TRBJ2-7	NA	NA	CASSELGRKGGLYEQYF	TGTGCCAGCAGTGAACTGGGGCGGAAGGGGGGACTCTACGAGCAGTACTTC
TRBV28	TRBJ2-1	NA	TRBD2	CASSLLAGGSEQFF	TGTGCCAGCAGTTTACTAGCGGGAGGTTCTGAGCAGTTCTTC
TRBV19	TRBJ1-5	NA	NA	CASVGSGNQPQHF	TGTGCCAGCGTAGGGTCGGGCAATCAGCCCCAGCATTTT